This T cell receptor (beta chain) came from a study of T cells in narcolepsy (dated by TCRdb to between 2018 and 2020). Looking at the study overall: Patients with narcolepsy type 1 or type 2 (NT1, NT2) were enrolled in the study together with healthy control donors. To look for autoreactive T cells in narcolepsy patients that target self-antigens of hypocretin neurons (hypocretin, TRIB2), the study used TCR Vbeta sequencing to follow clonotypes in blood and CSF. Results and caveats for the whole study, not just this receptor: Certain blood memory CD4+ repertoires from patients and controls had no sequences that matched autoreactive T cell clones. Patients and controls had similar numbers of sequenced blood memory CD4+ clonotypes, with averages of around 39,000 in patients and 30,000 to 35,000 in controls. In plots comparing CSF and blood CD4+ T cell clonotypes from the same patient, HCRT-specific and TRIB2-specific autoreactive clonotypes were highlighted. According to the report, autoreactive clonotypes were detected serially in the blood of the same patients and of different patients, but not in healthy controls.

For TCR Vbeta sequencing, memory CD4+ T cells were sorted ex vivo from the peripheral blood of narcolepsy patients and healthy controls. From the germline V gene, CDR1 is SGHDT and CDR2 is YYEEEE. The germline ends are 22 bases apart after V is trimmed by 4 bases and J by 5 bases. The CDR3, from cysteine to phenylalanine, totals 16 residues. The kept DNA is CDR3 alone, 48 bases in frame from the first base. Notes on this clone: This clone's antigen is unknown. No clone much larger than this one lies a single base away; base qualities are absent.

Library preparation employed the immunoSEQ multiplex PCR assay. TCRdb holds this immuneACCESS table with in-frame rearrangements only. Some clones are missing; in checked studies, unresolved V genes explain under half, and the rest has no known cause. The sample contains over 20,000 clones, 92% of them found a single time. More than 0.95% of the sample belongs to the ten largest clones. Sequencing input: CD45RA- memory CD4+ T cells from PBMCs. Reading the label with the study, this specimen's cell subset or site is: memory T cells sorted ex vivo from peripheral blood. The TCR sequence derives from a human donor with narcolepsy. The V and J segments used are TRBV5-6 and TRBJ2-7; the D gene cannot be resolved reliably. The nucleotide sequence reads TGTGCCAGCAGCCCCAAGTCACAGTTGGCTGGTCACGAGCAGTACTTC. The translation is CASSPKSQLAGHEQYF.